This passage covers 30 T cell receptor beta chains from one sample sequenced in a study of blood T cells in healthy people across ages (dated by TCRdb to about 2015). Library method: 5' RACE. TCRdb lists the instrument as Illumina HiSeq 2500. A second PCR of about 6 to 11 cycles was run with a J-beta primer mix and a sample-barcoded 5' primer. The public reads were reprocessed in TCRdb via fastp at Q25 and MiXCR, keeping in-frame beta chains. Each CDR3 protein gets just one entry, which takes the most common genes and DNA from the rows behind it. The sample table contains more than 800,000 distinct CDR3 sequences; only one count was recorded for 40% to 50% of them. Jointly, the top ten make up approximately 17% of the sample. The specimen sequenced was blood. The receptors here all came from a woman aged 55-75 years in good health.

This chain uses TRBV11-1 with TRBJ2-1; 8 bases align to TRBD1. With V trimmed by 4 bases and J by 5 bases, 7 bases remained unmatched. CDR1 is SGHAT, CDR2 FQDESV, per germline (reference sequence). The CDR3 length is 15 residues. This CDR3 is CASSSGQGWDNEQFF. The CDR3 region has the DNA TGTGCCAGCAGCTCAGGACAGGGTTGGGACAATGAGCAGTTCTTC.

The chain is built from TRBV20-1 and TRBJ1-2; TRBD1 might be the D (5 bases). This CDR3 has 11 amino acids. Trimming cost V 5 bases and J 6 bases, with 10 bases left between them. Per the germline V gene, CDR1 is DFQATT and CDR2 is SNEGSKA (reference sequence). The CDR3 reads CSALGGNGYTF. The CDR3 DNA is TGCAGTGCTCTGGGGGGGAATGGCTACACCTTC.

This clonotype was recorded many times. The rearrangement uses TRBV5-6 and TRBJ2-1; no definite D call. The DNA end lines up better with TRBJ2-7; the J call may be wrong. Germline V gene lookup returns CDR1 SGHDT and CDR2 YYEEEE. This CDR3 is 16 amino acids long. CDR3 loop: CASSSPTKEAYNEQYF. The CDR3 DNA is TGTGCCAGCAGCTCCCCTACGAAAGAGGCCTACAATGAGCAGTACTTC.

The V and J genes are TRBV6-5 and TRBJ1-6; D not certain. Trimming removed 6 bases at V and 6 bases at J, with 9 bases between. This CDR3 region has 13 residues. CDR1 is MNHEY, CDR2 SVGAGI, per germline. The DNA for the CDR3 is TGTGCCAGCAGGGAACTCATTAATTCACCCCTCCACTTT. Translation: CASRELINSPLHF.

The chain joins TRBV5-1 to TRBJ2-1, with 11 bases that match TRBD2. Germline-derived CDR1 and CDR2 are SGHRS and YFSETQ. This CDR3 region has 15 residues. The J segment lost 3 bases and the V segment lost 7 bases, leaving 6 bases of the junction unmatched. The CDR3 nucleotides read TGCGCCAGCTCCACTAGCGGGGGCCGCTACAATGAGCAGTTCTTC. This encodes CASSTSGGRYNEQFF.

The chain has TRBV27 and TRBJ2-7; 8 nucleotides align to TRBD1. Germline lookup yields CDR1 MNHEY and CDR2 SMNVEV (reference sequence). This CDR3 is 16 amino acids long. The V and J ends lost 5 bases and 2 bases, in that order; junction bases with no gene match: 11. CDR3 protein: CASSAVPGQETYEQYF. CDR3 nucleotides: TGTGCCAGCAGTGCAGTACCGGGACAGGAAACCTACGAGCAGTACTTC.

The genes are TRBV20-1 and TRBJ2-5; tentatively, D is TRBD1 (6 bases). Germline CDR1 DFQATT, CDR2 SNEGSKA (reference sequence). Trimming removed 0 bases from V and 4 bases from J, with 15 bases in between. This CDR3 region has 15 residues. The chain's CDR3 is CSARDQWTAGETQYF. CDR3 nucleotides: TGCAGTGCTAGAGATCAATGGACAGCAGGAGAGACCCAGTACTTC.

The CDR3 bases are TGCAGTGTCCAGGCGCGGGGCCCGGGTGATGAGCAGTTCTTC. This codes for CSVQARGPGDEQFF. The chain links TRBV20-1 to TRBJ2-1, with D possibly matching TRBD2 (6 bases). CDR1 is DFQATT, CDR2 SNEGSKA, per germline (reference sequence). The CDR3 has 14 amino acids. V was clipped by 7 bases and J by 8 bases, with 21 bases between them.

This chain links TRBV5-6 with TRBJ2-4, with D tentatively TRBD1 or TRBD2 (5 bases each). The ends were cut back, 4 bases at V and 0 bases at J, with 20 bases in the middle. Germline values: CDR1 SGHDT, CDR2 YYEEEE. The CDR3 runs to 18 residues. For the CDR3, the DNA is TGTGCCAGCAGCGCCCGGGACCGACCCTCGAGAGCCAAAAACATTCAGTACTTC. Encoded protein: CASSARDRPSRAKNIQYF.

This rearrangement joins TRBV20-1 to TRBJ1-2; D perhaps matches TRBD1 (5 bases). The germline V gene encodes CDR1 DFQATT and CDR2 SNEGSKA (reference sequence). The V gene lost 2 bases and the J gene lost 7 bases, with 17 bases spanning the gap. The CDR3 has 14 residues. CDR3 region: CSARKEGLRVGYTF. For the CDR3, the DNA is TGCAGTGCTAGAAAGGAGGGACTAAGGGTTGGCTACACCTTC.

This chain links TRBV30 with TRBJ2-1, with 9 nucleotides matching TRBD2. Germline V CDR1 and CDR2: GTSNPN, SVGIG (reference sequence). The CDR3 spans 14 residues. V gave up 4 bases and J gave up 9 bases; unmatched junction bases: 10. This CDR3 is CAWNSGRGTGEQFF. DNA for the CDR3: TGTGCCTGGAATAGCGGGAGAGGCACCGGTGAGCAGTTCTTC.

This clonotype turned up a few times. The genes are TRBV20-1 and TRBJ2-7; 7 positions agree with TRBD2. CDR1 is DFQATT and CDR2 is SNEGSKA in the germline V gene (reference sequence). V shed 0 bases and J 4 bases; nucleotides not matched to a gene: 6. This CDR3 contains 14 residues. The CDR3: CSARDGGERYEQYF. The CDR3 nucleotides are TGCAGTGCTAGAGATGGGGGGGAGCGGTACGAGCAGTACTTC.

This chain connects TRBV5-1 to TRBJ2-3; D perhaps matches TRBD1 (7 bases). This CDR3 is built from 17 residues. In germline, CDR1 is SGHRS, CDR2 YFSETQ. Trimming stripped 4 bases from V and 4 bases from J, with 22 bases between. The CDR3: CASSRSASGGLADTQYF. The CDR3 DNA reads as TGCGCCAGCAGCCGATCGGCCTCAGGGGGGTTGGCAGATACGCAGTATTTT.

This clonotype was observed once. In DNA, the CDR3 is TGCAGTGCTAGGGCAGGGGAGGCTCAGCCCCAGCATTTT. Residues: CSARAGEAQPQHF. The chain carries TRBV20-1 and TRBJ1-5, with D perhaps matching TRBD1 (6 bases). This CDR3 is 13 amino acids long. V lost 3 bases, J lost 6 bases, and 12 bases lay in between. From germline, CDR1 is DFQATT and CDR2 SNEGSKA (reference sequence).

This chain links TRBV6-1 with TRBJ1-2; TRBD1 aligns across 7 bases. The trim removed 4 bases at V and 1 base at J, leaving 12 bases unmatched. The CDR3 is made up of 17 amino acids. Per germline, CDR1 MNHNS and CDR2 SASEGT. DNA for the CDR3: TGTGCCAGCAGTGGGGGACAGAGTATAAATCTTAACTATGGCTACACCTTC. Translating gives CASSGGQSINLNYGYTF.

This clonotype has only a few counts. V is TRBV27 and J is TRBJ2-3; D is perhaps TRBD2 (5 bases). The CDR3 covers 14 residues. CDR1 and CDR2 from the germline V gene are MNHEY and SMNVEV (reference sequence). V lost 7 bases to trimming and J lost 0 bases, with 11 bases between them. The CDR3 DNA is TGTGCCAGCAAGATAGCGTTAAGCACAGATACGCAGTATTTT. Translation gives CASKIALSTDTQYF.

The chain couples TRBV5-1 to TRBJ2-7; TRBD1 might be the D (5 bases). Germline V gene data show CDR1 as SGHRS and CDR2 as YFSETQ. Trimming pared 4 bases from V and 1 base from J, leaving 18 bases between. The CDR3 has 16 amino acids. CDR3 sequence: CASSPTPTDPSYEQYF. As DNA, the CDR3 is TGCGCCAGCAGCCCTACACCGACAGACCCTTCCTACGAGCAGTACTTC.

The rearrangement joins TRBV7-3 to TRBJ2-1; the match to TRBD2 covers 8 bases. The CDR3 length is 16 residues. Losses at the gene ends were 2 bases for V and 0 bases for J; bases not matched to a gene: 3. The germline V gene has CDR1 SGHTA and CDR2 FQGTGA. The CDR3 region is CASSLELAASYNEQFF. The DNA of the CDR3 is TGTGCCAGCAGCTTAGAACTAGCGGCCTCCTACAATGAGCAGTTCTTC.

This clonotype has a handful of counts. The chain links TRBV28 to TRBJ2-7; maybe TRBD1 (6 bases). From germline, CDR1 is MDHEN and CDR2 SYDVKM. V was shortened by 7 bases and J by 3 bases, with 10 bases between the two germline ends. This CDR3 is built from 12 residues. CDR3 region: CASMGQRYEQYF. CDR3 DNA: TGTGCCAGCATGGGACAACGCTACGAGCAGTACTTC. The full variable domain, its missing parts supplied by reference TRBV28 and TRBJ2-7, is DVKVTQSSRYLVKRTGEKVFLECVQDMDHENMFWYRQDPGLGLRLIYFSYDVKMKEKGDIPEGYSVSREKKERFSLILESASTNQTSMYLCASMGQRYEQYFGPGTRLTVT.

The chain couples TRBV3-1 to TRBJ2-3; tentatively, D is TRBD1 (5 bases). Germline loops: CDR1 LGHDT, CDR2 YNNKEL (reference sequence). This CDR3 comprises 15 residues. Trimming shortened V by 0 bases and J by 1 base, and 8 bases separated the two germline ends. DNA for the CDR3: TGTGCCAGCAGCCAAGATCAACAGGGCACAGATACGCAGTATTTT. Protein sequence: CASSQDQQGTDTQYF.

This sequence joins TRBV6-1 and TRBJ2-1, with 13 bases lining up with TRBD2. The CDR3 extends over 17 amino acids. Germline CDR1 reads MNHNS; CDR2 reads SASEGT. The junction had 3 bases not matched to a gene; V was cut back by 2 bases and J by 2 bases. This chain's CDR3 is CASSEQTSGRPYNEQFF. The CDR3, as DNA: TGTGCCAGCAGTGAACAGACTAGCGGGAGGCCCTACAATGAGCAGTTCTTC.

V and J are TRBV5-1 and TRBJ2-7; possibly TRBD2 for D (6 bases). The end of the DNA fits TRBJ2-5 better, so the J call may be wrong. Germline V gene lookup returns CDR1 SGHRS and CDR2 YFSETQ. The CDR3 covers 15 residues. CDR3 coding DNA: TGCGCCAGCAATCCAGGAGGGGTTGCTGGTGGGACCCAGTACTTC. Translating gives CASNPGGVAGGTQYF.

The V call is TRBV3-1, the J call TRBJ2-3, with 7 bases identical to TRBD2. Trimming at V came to 0 bases and at J to 6 bases, leaving 9 bases not matched to a gene. Per the germline V gene, CDR1 is LGHDT and CDR2 is YNNKEL (reference sequence). The CDR3 sequence is 16 residues long. The CDR3 DNA reads TGTGCCAGCAGCCAAGATTCTCGCGGGAGTACTGATACGCAGTATTTT. This codes for CASSQDSRGSTDTQYF.

In its sample, this clonotype was seen a few times. The chain joins TRBV7-8 to TRBJ2-7; D is perhaps TRBD1 (7 bases). Germline assignment: CDR1 SGHVS and CDR2 FQNEAQ. The germline V and J ends were trimmed by 1 base and 6 bases, with 19 bases remaining between them. CDR3 length: 16 residues. CDR3 nucleotide sequence: TGTGCCAGCAGCTTAGTCGGCAGGGGGAGGTCCGGCGAGCAGTACTTC. It encodes CASSLVGRGRSGEQYF.

The chain has TRBV5-1 and TRBJ2-1; 7 nucleotides align to TRBD1. The trim removed 4 bases at V and 10 bases at J, leaving 5 bases unmatched. The CDR3 sequence is 12 residues long. Germline lookup yields CDR1 SGHRS and CDR2 YFSETQ. The CDR3 reads CASSPGGREQFF. The CDR3 DNA follows: TGCGCCAGCAGCCCAGGGGGTCGGGAGCAGTTCTTC.

This chain uses TRBV7-9 with TRBJ2-7; D uncertain. Germline CDR1 SEHNR, CDR2 FQNEAQ (reference sequence). V gave up 3 bases and J gave up 4 bases, with 10 bases separating them. This CDR3 contains 13 residues. Here the CDR3 DNA reads TGTGCCAGCAGCTTTCCTTCGGCTTACGAGCAGTACTTC. Amino acid sequence: CASSFPSAYEQYF.

The chain joins TRBV4-2 to TRBJ2-1; tentative D call: TRBD2 (6 bases). Germline CDR1 is LGHNA and CDR2 is YNFKEQ. V lost 1 base and J lost 1, with 11 bases in between. The CDR3 is 16 residues long. CDR3 in DNA: TGTGCCAGCAGCCAAGCCCCTAGCGCATCCTACAATGAGCAGTTCTTC. Amino acid sequence: CASSQAPSASYNEQFF.

The CDR3, as DNA: TGCAGCGTTGAAAGGGCGGGACAGAAATTCCATGGCTACACCTTC. Translating gives CSVERAGQKFHGYTF. This chain joins TRBV29-1 and TRBJ1-2, with 7 positions matching TRBD1. After removal of 2 bases from V and 6 bases from J, the junction contained 12 bases not matched to a gene. This CDR3 is built from 15 residues. The V gene's germline CDR1 is SQVTM and CDR2 ANQGSEA.

The chain uses TRBV12-3 or TRBV12-4 and TRBJ1-2; possible D gene TRBD1, 6 bases. The CDR3 sequence is 14 residues long. Trimming pared 7 bases from V and 8 bases from J, leaving 20 bases between. The CDR3, as DNA: TGTGCCAGCACCCAACAGGGTGGAGGCTGCGGCTACACCTTC. It specifies CASTQQGGGCGYTF.

This clonotype was detected only a few times. This chain connects TRBV29-1 to TRBJ2-1; D gene ambiguous. Trimming left V 3 bases short and J 4 bases short, with 13 bases between. This CDR3 region has 14 residues. CDR1 is SQVTM and CDR2 is ANQGSEA in the germline V gene. The CDR3: CSVDKAGVYNEQFF. The DNA of the CDR3 is TGCAGCGTTGATAAGGCCGGCGTATACAATGAGCAGTTCTTC.